Below, 30 T cell receptor beta chains from the same sample are listed, as sequenced in a study of blood T cell repertoires in COVID-19. Sequenced by immunoSEQ multiplex PCR; TCRdb stores in-frame clones only, minus some. The sample gives more than 85,000 clones, roughly 85% of which show up once; roughly 40% is in the top ten. Input material: peripheral blood. The source of these receptors is a man older than 75 with acute or convalescent COVID-19.

This chain uses TRBV6-6 with TRBJ2-2; TRBD2 matches 11 bases. The germline CDR1 and CDR2 sequences are MNHNY and SVGAGI (reference sequence). Trimming took 5 bases from V and 4 from J; bases not matched to a gene: 6. This CDR3 has 16 amino acids. The CDR3 sequence: CASSIAGGPVTGELFF. The CDR3 nucleotides read TGTGCCAGCAGTATAGCGGGAGGGCCGGTCACCGGGGAGCTGTTTTTT.

In this sample, this clone turned up once. The chain recombines TRBV27 with TRBJ2-7; maybe TRBD2 (7 bases). CDR1 MNHEY and CDR2 SMNVEV come from the germline V gene (reference sequence). This CDR3 is built from 14 residues. The V end was cut by 6 bases, the J end by 6 bases, with 18 bases between. CDR3 DNA: TGTGCCAGCAGACAGGGAGGGGGAACCCCCGAGCAGTACTTC. Its protein is CASRQGGGTPEQYF.

J is TRBJ2-5 and V is TRBV28, with a possible D match to TRBD2 (6 bases). CDR1 is MDHEN, CDR2 SYDVKM, per germline. The ends were cut back, 3 bases at V and 0 bases at J, with 8 bases in the middle. The CDR3 is 14 residues long. The CDR3 here is CASSFGGYQETQYF. The CDR3 DNA is TGTGCCAGCAGTTTCGGGGGATACCAAGAGACCCAGTACTTC. Full variable domain (outside the CDR3, taken from reference TRBV28 and TRBJ2-5): DVKVTQSSRYLVKRTGEKVFLECVQDMDHENMFWYRQDPGLGLRLIYFSYDVKMKEKGDIPEGYSVSREKKERFSLILESASTNQTSMYLCASSFGGYQETQYFGPGTRLLVL.

This chain connects TRBV7-9 to TRBJ2-5; D may be TRBD1 (6 bases). Trimming took 5 bases from V and 0 from J, leaving 16 bases between them. Per the germline V gene, CDR1 is SEHNR and CDR2 is FQNEAQ (reference sequence). The CDR3 is 16 amino acids. The CDR3 DNA sequence: TGTGCCAGCAGCACCTCCGTTGGGGGCAACCAAGAGACCCAGTACTTC. The encoded protein is CASSTSVGGNQETQYF.

The V gene is TRBV6-5, the J gene TRBJ1-6; D is possibly TRBD1 (6 bases). The V and J ends lost 0 bases and 9 bases respectively, with 12 bases between them. There are 15 residues in the CDR3. Germline V gives CDR1 MNHEY, CDR2 SVGAGI. In DNA form, the CDR3 reads TGTGCCAGCAGTTACTCTCAGGGGTCTGCTTCACCCCTCCACTTT. It is translated as CASSYSQGSASPLHF.

V gene TRBV2 combines with J gene TRBJ1-4; 10 positions agree with TRBD1. Germline V gives CDR1 SNHLY, CDR2 FYNNEI. V lost 5 bases and J lost 7; bases outside the gene matches: 7. This CDR3 spans 15 amino acids. Written as DNA, the CDR3 is TGTGCCAGCAGTACCGGGACAGGGGCGGGTGAAAAACTGTTTTTT. Protein sequence: CASSTGTGAGEKLFF.

This chain joins TRBV5-4 and TRBJ1-6; a possible D gene is TRBD1 (5 bases). The CDR3 is 15 residues long. Germline values: CDR1 SGHNT, CDR2 YYREEE (reference sequence). The V end lost 0 bases, the J end lost 8 bases, and 12 bases lay between the germline ends. In DNA, the CDR3 is TGTGCCAGCAGCTTGGAGGCAGGGTTGTATTCACCCCTCCACTTT. Translation gives CASSLEAGLYSPLHF. Using reference TRBV5-4 and TRBJ1-6 for the parts outside the CDR3, the full variable domain is ETGVTQSPTHLIKTRGQQVTLRCSSQSGHNTVSWYQQALGQGPQFIFQYYREEENGRGNFPPRFSGLQFPNYSSELNVNALELDDSALYLCASSLEAGLYSPLHFGNGTRLTVT.

V gene TRBV15 combines with J gene TRBJ2-3, with a possible D match to TRBD2 (6 bases). In germline, CDR1 is LNHNV, CDR2 YYDKDF (reference sequence). This CDR3 is built from 17 residues. With 2 bases removed from V and 1 base from J, the gap between germline ends came to 16 bases. This chain's CDR3 is CATSRQTSSWGTDTQYF. CDR3 bases: TGTGCCACCAGCAGACAAACTAGCTCCTGGGGCACAGATACGCAGTATTTT.

This clone was counted only a few times. V gene TRBV10-3 combines with J gene TRBJ1-1, with D perhaps TRBD1 (6 bases). The CDR3 totals 15 residues. Germline lookup yields CDR1 ENHRY and CDR2 SYGVKD. Deletions cut 5 bases from V and 1 base from J, with 14 bases between. The CDR3 reads CAISRTGQKNTEAFF. The CDR3 nucleotides read TGTGCCATCAGTCGTACGGGACAAAAGAACACTGAAGCTTTCTTT.

This clone has more than one count but fewer than ten. The genes are TRBV6-5 and TRBJ2-7, with 9 bases fitting TRBD1. There are 13 residues in the CDR3. The ends lost 4 bases at V and 6 bases at J; junction bases unmatched: 4. Germline V gene lookup returns CDR1 MNHEY and CDR2 SVGAGI. This CDR3 reads CASSSGTGLEQYF. The DNA for the CDR3 is TGTGCCAGCAGTTCGGGGACAGGGCTCGAGCAGTACTTC.

CDR3 sequence (DNA): TGTGCCAGCAGACCCACCCCCTCAGGGACCTACGAGCAGTACTTC. This translates into CASRPTPSGTYEQYF. The gene calls are TRBV27 and TRBJ2-7, with a tentative D call TRBD1 (5 bases). Germline loops: CDR1 MNHEY, CDR2 SMNVEV (reference sequence). The CDR3 totals 15 residues. Trimming stripped 6 bases from V and 2 bases from J, with 17 bases between.

The rearrangement uses TRBV5-1 and TRBJ2-3; 8 bases are shared with TRBD2. The ends lost 1 base at V and 4 bases at J; junction bases unmatched: 11. CDR1 and CDR2 from the germline V gene are SGHRS and YFSETQ. This CDR3 is built from 17 residues. The CDR3 loop reads CASSLLRSGSLADTQYF. CDR3 nucleotides: TGCGCCAGCAGCTTGCTTCGAAGCGGGAGTCTCGCAGATACGCAGTATTTT.

The rearrangement links TRBV5-5 to TRBJ2-2; TRBD2 agrees at 12 bases. The CDR3 has 19 amino acids. Germline CDR1 is SGHKS and CDR2 is YYEKEE (reference sequence). The junction had 12 bases not matched to a gene; V was cut back by 2 bases and J by 4 bases. In DNA, the CDR3 is TGTGCCAGCAGCTTAGTTACTAGCGGGAGGCCCCCGAGCACCGGGGAGCTGTTTTTT. It translates to CASSLVTSGRPPSTGELFF.

This clone occurred once. The rearrangement uses TRBV5-6 and TRBJ1-1; D ambiguous. CDR1 and CDR2 from the germline V gene are SGHDT and YYEEEE. The CDR3 length is 16 residues. The ends were cut back, 2 bases at V and 1 base at J, with 15 bases in the middle. CDR3 DNA sequence: TGTGCCAGCAGCTTTCGAGGAGTGGCGGAGAACACTGAAGCTTTCTTT. This codes for CASSFRGVAENTEAFF.

The chain has TRBV6-5 and TRBJ1-1, with D unclear. Germline V gene sequence: CDR1 MNHEY, CDR2 SVGAGI. With 7 bases removed from V and 0 bases from J, the gap between germline ends came to 15 bases. The CDR3 is 15 amino acids. CDR3 loop: CASIAANSLNTEAFF. Written as DNA, the CDR3 is TGTGCCAGCATAGCAGCAAATTCCTTGAACACTGAAGCTTTCTTT.

The chain carries TRBV29-1 and TRBJ1-2; the match to TRBD1 covers 7 bases. This CDR3 has 13 amino acids. From germline, CDR1 is SQVTM and CDR2 ANQGSEA. The V and J ends lost 7 bases and 4 bases, in that order; junction bases with no gene match: 9. CDR3 DNA: TGCAGCGCGTTGACAGGGATACGCTATGGCTACACCTTC. This translates into CSALTGIRYGYTF.

The chain is built from TRBV11-3 and TRBJ2-2, with D uncertain. V lost 3 bases to trimming and J lost 3 bases, with 5 bases between them. This CDR3 comprises 13 residues. The germline CDR1 and CDR2 sequences are SGHNT and YENEEA. In nucleotides, the CDR3 is TGTGCCAGCAGCTTCCCAGACACCGGGGAGCTGTTTTTT. It yields the protein CASSFPDTGELFF. Complete variable domain (other parts from reference TRBV11-3 and TRBJ2-2): EAGVVQSPRYKIIEKKQPVAFWCNPISGHNTLYWYLQNLGQGPELLIRYENEEAVDDSQLPKDRFSAERLKGVDSTLKIQPAELGDSAVYLCASSFPDTGELFFGEGSRLTVL.

The chain employs TRBV6-5 and TRBJ1-2; D is unresolved. V was clipped by 6 bases and J by 7 bases, with 15 bases between them. The CDR3 totals 13 residues. Germline V gene sequence: CDR1 MNHEY, CDR2 SVGAGI. The CDR3 is CASRPTGGSGYTF. Written as DNA, the CDR3 is TGTGCCAGCAGACCGACGGGAGGCAGTGGCTACACCTTC.

The rearrangement joins TRBV7-2 to TRBJ2-1, with 8 bases identical to TRBD2. Looked up from germline, CDR1 is SGHTA and CDR2 is FQGNSA. CDR3 length equals 15 residues. Unmatched junction bases numbered 7, after V lost 4 bases and J lost 5 bases. CDR3 DNA: TGTGCCAGCAGCTCTCAAGCGGGAGTCCACAATGAGCAGTTCTTC. Encoded protein: CASSSQAGVHNEQFF. The full variable domain, rest sourced from reference TRBV7-2 and TRBJ2-1, is GAGVSQSPSNKVTEKGKDVELRCDPISGHTALYWYRQSLGQGLEFLIYFQGNSAPDKSGLPSDRFSAERTGGSVSTLTIQRTQQEDSAVYLCASSSQAGVHNEQFFGPGTRLTVL.

The chain is built from TRBV5-1 and TRBJ1-2; D possibly corresponds to TRBD1 (6 bases). The CDR3 extends over 13 amino acids. Germline values: CDR1 SGHRS, CDR2 YFSETQ. Trimming removed 0 bases from V and 8 bases from J, with 11 bases in between. The CDR3 DNA reads TGCGCCAGCAGCTTGGGTGAGACAGGCGGCTACACCTTC. This gives the protein CASSLGETGGYTF.

The chain uses TRBV7-2 and TRBJ2-5, with D possibly being TRBD1 (6 bases). Trimming stripped 4 bases from V and 1 base from J, with 16 bases between. This CDR3 has 16 amino acids. From germline, CDR1 is SGHTA and CDR2 FQGNSA. CDR3 loop: CASSSLLGQIQETQYF. CDR3 in DNA: TGTGCCAGCAGCTCTCTCCTAGGACAGATCCAAGAGACCCAGTACTTC.

The rearrangement uses TRBV10-3 and TRBJ2-7; 9 bases align to TRBD2. CDR1 is ENHRY and CDR2 is SYGVKD in the germline V gene. V shed 10 bases, J shed 2 bases, and the junction held 12 bases outside the gene matches. This CDR3 spans 15 amino acids. The chain's CDR3 is CATNQGGRGTYEQYF. The CDR3 region has the DNA TGTGCCACCAATCAAGGCGGGAGGGGAACCTACGAGCAGTACTTC.

The chain recombines TRBV10-3 with TRBJ1-1; TRBD1 aligns across 9 bases. The CDR3 sequence is 15 residues long. With 5 bases clipped from V and 1 base from J, the junction kept 5 bases outside the gene matches. Germline-derived CDR1 and CDR2 are ENHRY and SYGVKD. DNA for the CDR3: TGTGCCATCAGTAGTCGGGACAGGGAGAACACTGAAGCTTTCTTT. It translates to CAISSRDRENTEAFF.

The V and J genes are TRBV29-1 and TRBJ2-2, with 8 bases fitting TRBD2. Germline V lookup: CDR1 SQVTM, CDR2 ANQGSEA. This CDR3 has 14 residues. V lost 7 bases, J lost 3 bases, and 7 bases stayed unmatched. The CDR3, as DNA: TGCAGCGCTCATAGCGGGAAGTACACCGGGGAGCTGTTTTTT. It is translated as CSAHSGKYTGELFF.

The chain has TRBV19 and TRBJ2-7; 9 nucleotides align to TRBD1. CDR3 length: 15 residues. Germline assignment: CDR1 LNHDA and CDR2 SQIVND (reference sequence). The V gene end was trimmed by 3 bases and the J gene end by 6 bases; junction bases not matched to a gene: 9. The CDR3 sequence is CASSIRGTGTGEQYF. DNA for the CDR3: TGTGCCAGTAGTATCAGAGGGACAGGGACCGGCGAGCAGTACTTC.

The chain joins TRBV4-1 to TRBJ1-1; D gene uncertain. Trimming cost V 0 bases and J 0 bases, with 8 bases left between them. The CDR3 has 15 amino acids. Per germline, CDR1 MGHRA and CDR2 YSYEKL. The CDR3 here is CASSQDIQMNTEAFF. CDR3 nucleotides: TGCGCCAGCAGCCAAGATATACAGATGAACACTGAAGCTTTCTTT.

This chain joins TRBV6-4 and TRBJ1-1; 9 positions match TRBD1. From germline, CDR1 is MRHNA and CDR2 SNTAGT. The trim removed 6 bases at V and 10 bases at J, leaving 9 bases unmatched. This CDR3 contains 13 residues. The CDR3 spells CASRGEQGARAFF. In nucleotides, the CDR3 is TGTGCCAGCAGGGGAGAACAGGGGGCTCGAGCTTTCTTT.

The V gene is TRBV28, the J gene TRBJ2-2; D not resolved. There are 15 residues in the CDR3. Germline CDR1 and CDR2: MDHEN and SYDVKM. V lost 10 bases and J 1 base, leaving 16 bases between the germline ends. As DNA, the CDR3 is TGTGCCACCAACACCCCCTCAGGGAACACCGGGGAGCTGTTTTTT. Protein product: CATNTPSGNTGELFF.

The chain recombines TRBV6-5 with TRBJ2-5; tentatively, D is TRBD1 (6 bases). The germline V and J ends were trimmed by 6 bases and 3 bases, with 11 bases remaining between them. Per germline, CDR1 MNHEY and CDR2 SVGAGI. The CDR3 totals 13 residues. The CDR3: CASSSHREETQYF. CDR3 nucleotide sequence: TGTGCCAGCAGCTCACACAGGGAAGAGACCCAGTACTTC.

The sample holds one count of this clone. The V call is TRBV18, the J call TRBJ1-5; possible D gene TRBD1, 5 bases. Germline V gives CDR1 KGHSH, CDR2 LQKENI. The V gene lost 6 bases and the J gene lost 0 bases, with 15 bases spanning the gap. This CDR3 has 16 amino acids. The CDR3 coding sequence is TGTGCCAGCTCTAATTCGGGGGTACATAGCAATCAGCCCCAGCATTTT. This sequence encodes CASSNSGVHSNQPQHF.